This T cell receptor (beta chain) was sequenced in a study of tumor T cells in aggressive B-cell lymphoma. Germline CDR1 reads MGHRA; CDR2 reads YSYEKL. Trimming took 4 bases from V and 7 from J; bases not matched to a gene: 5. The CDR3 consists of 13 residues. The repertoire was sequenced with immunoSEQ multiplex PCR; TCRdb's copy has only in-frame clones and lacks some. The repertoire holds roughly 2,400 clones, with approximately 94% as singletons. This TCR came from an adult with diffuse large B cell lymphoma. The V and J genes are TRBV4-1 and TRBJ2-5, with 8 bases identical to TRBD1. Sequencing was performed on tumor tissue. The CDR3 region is CASSPDRERTQYF. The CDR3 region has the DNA TGCGCCAGCAGCCCGGACAGGGAGCGGACCCAGTACTTC.